The clone carrying this T cell receptor beta chain was counted only a few times. The antigen is unknown. Sample donors were healthy Caucasian individuals that came from Russia, aged roughly 6 to 95. Isolation yielded PBMCs, at least 6 million per sample, in every case. V was trimmed by 4 bases and J by 3 bases, leaving 14 bases between them. Germline assignment: CDR1 SGHRS and CDR2 YFSETQ. The CDR3 extends over 14 amino acids. This sample is drawn from a study of blood T cells in healthy people across ages. A sample-barcoded 5' primer and a J-beta primer mix were used in a second PCR of about 7 to 12 cycles. In TCRdb, the 5' RACE reads were re-called with MiXCR into one record per CDR3 protein. Of over 1,200,000 distinct CDR3 sequences detected, almost 60% appear once; the ten largest clones hold 5% to 7%. Study observations and caveats: Per million T cells, TCR beta diversity dropped roughly linearly as age increased. Diversity estimates from one million T cells were considered underestimates.

The sequence was collected from a man younger than 30 in good health. What was sequenced was blood. V gene TRBV5-1 combines with J gene TRBJ2-7, with D maybe TRBD2 (5 bases). CDR3 in amino acids: CASSPAGGNYEQYF. The CDR3 DNA reads TGCGCCAGCAGCCCGGCAGGAGGTAACTACGAGCAGTACTTC. Full variable domain (remainder filled in from reference TRBV5-1 and TRBJ2-7): KAGVTQTPRYLIKTRGQQVTLSCSPISGHRSVSWYQQTPGQGLQFLFEYFSETQRNKGNFPGRFSGRQFSNSRSEMNVSTLELGDSALYLCASSPAGGNYEQYFGPGTRLTVT.